Listed below are T cell receptor beta chains from one sample, sequenced in a study of cytomegalovirus exposure and HLA in healthy donors. The assay was immunoSEQ multiplex PCR, and TCRdb's table has in-frame clones only and misses some. The repertoire has over 150,000 clones, approximately 70% of them found once; the top ten carry 4.5% to 5.5%. Sequenced sample: PBMCs. These receptors were taken from a woman under 30 in good health and CMV-seropositive. Each CDR3 is given with its conserved first and last residue. Each record gives: V gene, clone size, CDR3 length, CDR3 protein. Clone size is not always given. Where it is, it says once, few, many or a class for expanded clones.

V: TRBV4-3; size: NA; length: 15; CDR3: CASSQVTGGDNEQFF
V: TRBV5-1; size: NA; length: 15; CDR3: CASSLYNRGTDTQYF
V: TRBV7-6; size: NA; length: 14; CDR3: CASSSDGYPDTQYF
V: TRBV19; size: NA; length: 14; CDR3: CASRWTGILSGYTF
V: TRBV7-6; size: NA; length: 14; CDR3: CASSRTGYTDTQYF
V: TRBV19; size: NA; length: 15; CDR3: CASSIVSGMNTEAFF
V: TRBV7-2; size: NA; length: 15; CDR3: CASSLGGQGNEKLFF
V: TRBV9; size: NA; length: 18; CDR3: CASSRRLGLAGEGDEQFF
V: TRBV27; size: NA; length: 14; CDR3: CAVGGLASTDTQYF
V: TRBV6-7; size: NA; length: 16; CDR3: CASSRTRTDPAYGYTF
V: TRBV19; size: once; length: 13; CDR3: CASGRGLRQPQHF
V: TRBV7-3; size: NA; length: 15; CDR3: CASSSSGQGSHEQYF
V: TRBV28; size: NA; length: 14; CDR3: CASRLAGEYNEQFF
V: TRBV28; size: NA; length: 16; CDR3: CASSLVAGGPPEKLFF
V: TRBV7-9; size: NA; length: 17; CDR3: CSSSYVLTSGGTGELFF
V: TRBV14; size: NA; length: 18; CDR3: CASSAQGLAGLWRETQYF
V: TRBV28; size: NA; length: 17; CDR3: CASSLGQGVWMNTEAFF
V: TRBV5-1; size: NA; length: 17; CDR3: CASSSNTPTGDLYGYTF
V: TRBV6-5; size: few; length: 13; CDR3: CASTPRSNYGYTF
V: TRBV29-1; size: NA; length: 15; CDR3: CSVDVPGGAWAEQFF
V: TRBV2; size: few; length: 13; CDR3: CASKGDGTGELFF
V: TRBV18; size: NA; length: 16; CDR3: CASSPSGGGLNEKLFF
V: TRBV19; size: NA; length: 15; CDR3: CASSTRTGKFDEQYF
V: TRBV5-1; size: NA; length: 13; CDR3: CASSQGAPNEQFF
V: TRBV7-8; size: NA; length: 14; CDR3: CASSPPGKNYEQYF
V: TRBV5-4; size: NA; length: 13; CDR3: CASSSGTAYGYTF
V: TRBV2; size: NA; length: 13; CDR3: CASSAGVGQPQHF
V: TRBV7-9; size: NA; length: 14; CDR3: CASSFDSGTGELFF
V: TRBV11-2; size: NA; length: 13; CDR3: CASSLDSRSPLHF
V: TRBV11-2; size: NA; length: 13; CDR3: CASSPGPTDTQYF
V: TRBV7-9; size: NA; length: 14; CDR3: CASSFGGQAYEQYF
V: TRBV7-9; size: NA; length: 13; CDR3: CASSGQGYTEAFF
V: TRBV7-9; size: NA; length: 14; CDR3: CASSDAGRTDTQYF
V: TRBV30; size: few; length: 14; CDR3: CAWSAVGANTEAFF
V: TRBV20-1; size: NA; length: 11; CDR3: CSAPTGEEQYF
V: TRBV25-1; size: NA; length: 13; CDR3: CASSEFEQETQYF
V: TRBV29-1; size: NA; length: 12; CDR3: CSVVGRDYEQYF
V: TRBV30; size: NA; length: 14; CDR3: CAWSPPDLVEKLFF
V: TRBV4-2; size: NA; length: 16; CDR3: CASSRGGEFGTGELFF
V: TRBV13; size: NA; length: 17; CDR3: CASSQGQALSGANVLTF
V: TRBV7-3; size: NA; length: 19; CDR3: CASSPRNPAGGVSYNEQFF